Following are 10 T cell receptor beta chains from one sample sequenced in a study of T-cell memory formation after mild COVID-19. TCRdb reprocessed the 5' RACE reads with MiXCR, giving one entry per CDR3 protein. The sample lists about 150,000 distinct CDR3 sequences; roughly 31% were seen once. Material: PBMCs or a T cell subset sorted from them (not recorded which). The receptors stem from an adult woman who had mild COVID-19 (a few samples of this study predate the infection). Cell type and time point are not known.

This chain joins TRBV19 and TRBJ1-1, with D unresolved. This CDR3 contains 13 residues. Germline CDR1 is LNHDA and CDR2 is SQIVND (reference sequence). Deletions cut 3 bases from V and 4 bases from J, with 9 bases between. DNA for the CDR3: TGTGCCAGTAGTATTGACTACCCCACTGAAGCTTTCTTT. This sequence encodes CASSIDYPTEAFF.

This clonotype was seen at least ten times. The V and J genes are TRBV2 and TRBJ2-3; D unresolved. Deletions cut 3 bases from V and 2 bases from J, with 6 bases between. The CDR3 covers 13 residues. Germline CDR1 SNHLY, CDR2 FYNNEI. Here the CDR3 reads CASSDTYTDTQYF. CDR3 DNA: TGTGCCAGCAGTGATACCTACACAGATACGCAGTATTTT.

This clonotype appeared a few times. The V call is TRBV9, the J call TRBJ1-1; a possible D gene is TRBD1 (5 bases). Trimming removed 7 bases from V and 0 bases from J, with 13 bases in between. The CDR3 runs to 14 residues. CDR1 is SGDLS, CDR2 YYNGEE, per germline. The chain's CDR3 is CASSRGSMNTEAFF. CDR3 nucleotides: TGTGCCAGCTCGCGGGGCTCAATGAACACTGAAGCTTTCTTT. Full variable domain (missing parts from reference TRBV9 and TRBJ1-1): DSGVTQTPKHLITATGQRVTLRCSPRSGDLSVYWYQQSLDQGLQFLIQYYNGEERAKGNILERFSAQQFPDLHSELNLSSLELGDSALYFCASSRGSMNTEAFFGQGTRLTVV.

The table lists this clonotype with a few counts. The rearrangement joins TRBV6-5 to TRBJ1-3; TRBD1 matches 7 bases. The CDR3 has 18 amino acids. Germline V gives CDR1 MNHEY, CDR2 SVGAGI. V shed 2 bases and J 0 bases; nucleotides not matched to a gene: 10. The CDR3 DNA sequence: TGTGCCAGCAGTTACGCGACAGGGCCGACCTACTCTGGAAACACCATATATTTT. This sequence encodes CASSYATGPTYSGNTIYF.

This chain joins TRBV5-1 and TRBJ2-7; D might be TRBD2 (7 bases). This CDR3 spans 16 amino acids. CDR1 is SGHRS, CDR2 YFSETQ, per germline. Trimming left V 4 bases short and J 3 bases short, with 20 bases between. The CDR3 here is CASSPVGGDTRYEQYF. The CDR3 DNA reads TGCGCCAGCAGCCCTGTGGGAGGGGACACCCGCTACGAGCAGTACTTC.

The chain couples TRBV7-9 to TRBJ1-1, with TRBD1 as a possible D gene (6 bases). Germline V gene lookup returns CDR1 SEHNR and CDR2 FQNEAQ (reference sequence). The CDR3 runs 13 residues. V dropped 1 base and J dropped 7 bases, with 10 bases sitting between them. CDR3 loop: CASSLVGGSEAFF. The CDR3 DNA reads as TGTGCCAGCAGCTTAGTGGGGGGCAGTGAAGCTTTCTTT.

The chain employs TRBV5-1 and TRBJ2-7; D uncertain. The V end was cut by 0 bases, the J end by 6 bases, with 13 bases between. The germline V gene has CDR1 SGHRS and CDR2 YFSETQ. The CDR3 consists of 14 residues. Written as DNA, the CDR3 is TGCGCCAGCAGCTTGGGGCCCCCTCGCGCCGAGCAGTACTTC. It codes for CASSLGPPRAEQYF.

The chain uses TRBV6-6 and TRBJ1-1; D uncertain. V lost 2 bases to trimming and J lost 6 bases, with 13 bases between them. The CDR3 contains 14 residues. Germline V gives CDR1 MNHNY, CDR2 SVGAGI (reference sequence). DNA of the CDR3: TGTGCCAGCAGTTACCAGACCTCTACCCCTGAAGCTTTCTTT. It yields the protein CASSYQTSTPEAFF.

This clonotype was counted between two and nine times. This sequence joins TRBV7-8 and TRBJ2-1; D might be TRBD1 (6 bases). V was pared by 1 base and J by 4 bases, with 11 bases between. CDR3 size: 15 residues. Looked up from germline, CDR1 is SGHVS and CDR2 is FQNEAQ. The chain's CDR3 is CASSLDDRRYNEQFF. The CDR3 DNA follows: TGTGCCAGCAGCTTAGATGACAGGAGATACAATGAGCAGTTCTTC.

This clonotype was observed a handful of times. This chain links TRBV6-5 with TRBJ2-2; 8 positions agree with TRBD2. The CDR3 has 15 residues. CDR1 and CDR2 from the germline V gene are MNHEY and SVGAGI. The trim removed 6 bases at V and 1 base at J, leaving 4 bases unmatched. The chain's CDR3 is CASRPAGVNTGELFF. In DNA, the CDR3 is TGTGCCAGCAGGCCAGCGGGGGTGAACACCGGGGAGCTGTTTTTT.